This T cell receptor beta chain stems from a study of T cell responses to AZD1222 COVID-19 vaccine. Regarding the study as a whole: Among the donors, most were white British and more were female, and clonal diversity was possibly underestimated. Researchers report vaccine-associated CD4 TCRs spanning spike, with dominance at 160-218 and 743-854. AZD1222 recipients seropositive at baseline numbered only 5 or 6. In all cases, repertoires were sampled only after the peak T cell response.

In the case of this clone: The antigen is not known.

This CDR3 is 14 amino acids long. Trimming left V 5 bases short and J 2 bases short, with 14 bases between. Per germline, CDR1 SGDLS and CDR2 YYNGEE. The repertoire was sequenced with immunoSEQ multiplex PCR; TCRdb's copy has only in-frame clones and lacks some. The sample includes some 150,000 clones, about 92% of them seen just once. Sequences were derived from peripheral blood, sampled on day 0 of MenACWY control vaccination. The receptor comes from an adult in good health. The rearrangement uses TRBV9 and TRBJ2-7; no clear D. This CDR3 is CASSREAYPYEQYF. The CDR3 DNA is TGTGCCAGCAGTAGAGAAGCGTACCCCTACGAGCAGTACTTC.